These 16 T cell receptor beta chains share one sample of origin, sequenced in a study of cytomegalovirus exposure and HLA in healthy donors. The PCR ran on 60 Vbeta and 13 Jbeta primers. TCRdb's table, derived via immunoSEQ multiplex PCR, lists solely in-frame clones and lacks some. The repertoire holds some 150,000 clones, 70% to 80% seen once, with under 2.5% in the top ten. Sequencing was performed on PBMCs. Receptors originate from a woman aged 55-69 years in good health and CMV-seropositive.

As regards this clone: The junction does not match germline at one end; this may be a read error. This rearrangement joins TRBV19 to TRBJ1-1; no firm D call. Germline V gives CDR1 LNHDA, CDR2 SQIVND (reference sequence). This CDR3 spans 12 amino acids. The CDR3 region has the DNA TGTGCCAGTAGTATTTACAACAGTGAAGCTTTCTTT. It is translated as CASSIYNSEAFF. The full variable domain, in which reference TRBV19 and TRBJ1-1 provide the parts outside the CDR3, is DGGITQSPKYLFRKEGQNVTLSCEQNLNHDAMYWYRQDPGQGLRLIYYSQIVNDFQKGDIAEGYSVSREKKESFPLTVTSAQKNPTAFYLCASSIYNSEAFFGQGTRLTVV.

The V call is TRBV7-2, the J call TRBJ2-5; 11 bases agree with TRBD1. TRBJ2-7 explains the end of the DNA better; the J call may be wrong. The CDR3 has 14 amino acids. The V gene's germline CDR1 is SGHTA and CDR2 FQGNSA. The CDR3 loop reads CASSHRTGGNEQYF. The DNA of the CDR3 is TGTGCCAGCAGCCATCGGACAGGGGGCAACGAGCAGTACTTC.

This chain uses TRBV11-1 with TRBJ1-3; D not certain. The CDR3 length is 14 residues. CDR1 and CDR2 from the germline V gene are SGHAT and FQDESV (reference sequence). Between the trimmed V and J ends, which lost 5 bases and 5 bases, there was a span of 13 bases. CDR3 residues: CASSPGTSRNTIYF. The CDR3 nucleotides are TGTGCCAGCAGCCCGGGAACCTCCCGAAACACCATATATTTT. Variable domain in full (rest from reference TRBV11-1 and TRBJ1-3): EAEVAQSPRYKITEKSQAVAFWCDPISGHATLYWYRQILGQGPELLVQFQDESVVDDSQLPKDRFSAERLKGVDSTLKIQPAELGDSAMYLCASSPGTSRNTIYFGEGSWLTVV.

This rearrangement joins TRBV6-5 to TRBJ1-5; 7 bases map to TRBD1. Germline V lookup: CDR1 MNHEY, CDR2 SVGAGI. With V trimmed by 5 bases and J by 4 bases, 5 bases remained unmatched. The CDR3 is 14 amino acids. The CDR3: CASSQGTVNQPQHF. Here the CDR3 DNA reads TGTGCCAGCAGTCAGGGGACAGTGAATCAGCCCCAGCATTTT.

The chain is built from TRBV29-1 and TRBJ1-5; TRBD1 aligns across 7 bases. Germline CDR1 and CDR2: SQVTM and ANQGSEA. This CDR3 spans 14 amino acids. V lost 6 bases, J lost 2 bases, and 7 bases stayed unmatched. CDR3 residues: CSVIPGQGNQPQHF. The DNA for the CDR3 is TGCAGCGTCATACCCGGACAGGGCAATCAGCCCCAGCATTTT. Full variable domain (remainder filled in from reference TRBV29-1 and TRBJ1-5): SAVISQKPSRDICQRGTSLTIQCQVDSQVTMMFWYRQQPGQSLTLIATANQGSEATYESGFVIDKFPISRPNLTFSTLTVSNMSPEDSSIYLCSVIPGQGNQPQHFGDGTRLSIL.

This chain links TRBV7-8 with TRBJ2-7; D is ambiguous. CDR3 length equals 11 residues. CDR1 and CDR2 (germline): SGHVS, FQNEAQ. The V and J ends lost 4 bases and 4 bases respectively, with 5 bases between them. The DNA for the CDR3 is TGTGCCAGCAGCTCTCGGTACGAGCAGTACTTC. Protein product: CASSSRYEQYF.

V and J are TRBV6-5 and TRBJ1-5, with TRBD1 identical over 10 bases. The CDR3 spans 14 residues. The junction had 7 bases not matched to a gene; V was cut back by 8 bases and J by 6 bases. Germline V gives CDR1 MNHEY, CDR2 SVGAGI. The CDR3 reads CASARDRGPQPQHF. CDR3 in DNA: TGTGCCAGCGCCCGGGACAGGGGACCTCAGCCCCAGCATTTT.

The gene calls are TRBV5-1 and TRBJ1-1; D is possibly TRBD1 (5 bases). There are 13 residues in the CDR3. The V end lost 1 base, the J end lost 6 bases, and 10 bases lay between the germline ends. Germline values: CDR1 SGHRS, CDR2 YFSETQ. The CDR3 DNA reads TGCGCCAGCAGCTTGCAGGGAATCGCTGAAGCTTTCTTT. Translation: CASSLQGIAEAFF.

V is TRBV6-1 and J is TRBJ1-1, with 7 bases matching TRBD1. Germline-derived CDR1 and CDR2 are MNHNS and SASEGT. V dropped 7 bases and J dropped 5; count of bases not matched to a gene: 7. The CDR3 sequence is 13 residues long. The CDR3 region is CASTDRSWTEAFF. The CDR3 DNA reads TGTGCCAGCACGGACAGGTCCTGGACTGAAGCTTTCTTT.

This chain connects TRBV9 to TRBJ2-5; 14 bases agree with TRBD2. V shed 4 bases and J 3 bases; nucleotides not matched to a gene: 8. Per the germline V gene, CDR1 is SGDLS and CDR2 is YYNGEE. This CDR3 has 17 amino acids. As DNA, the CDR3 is TGTGCCAGCAGCTCACGGGGACTAGCGGGAGCCAAAGAGACCCAGTACTTC. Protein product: CASSSRGLAGAKETQYF. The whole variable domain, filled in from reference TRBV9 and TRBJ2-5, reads DSGVTQTPKHLITATGQRVTLRCSPRSGDLSVYWYQQSLDQGLQFLIQYYNGEERAKGNILERFSAQQFPDLHSELNLSSLELGDSALYFCASSSRGLAGAKETQYFGPGTRLLVL.

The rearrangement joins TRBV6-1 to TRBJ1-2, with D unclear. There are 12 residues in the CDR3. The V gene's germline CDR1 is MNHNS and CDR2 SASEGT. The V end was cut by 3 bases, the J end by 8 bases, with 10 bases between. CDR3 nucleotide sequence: TGTGCCAGCAGTGACCCCAACATGGGCTACACCTTC. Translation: CASSDPNMGYTF.

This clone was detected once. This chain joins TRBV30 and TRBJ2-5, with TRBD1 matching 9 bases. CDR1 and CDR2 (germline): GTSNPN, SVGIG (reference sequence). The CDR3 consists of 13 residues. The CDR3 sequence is CAGTGTVGETQYF. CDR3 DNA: TGTGCGGGGACAGGGACGGTAGGAGAGACCCAGTACTTC.

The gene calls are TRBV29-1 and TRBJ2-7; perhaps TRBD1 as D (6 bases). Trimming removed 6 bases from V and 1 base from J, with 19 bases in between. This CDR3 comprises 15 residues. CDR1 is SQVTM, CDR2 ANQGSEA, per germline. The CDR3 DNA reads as TGCAGCGTCTCCCGGGACACCTTGGGGTCCTACGAGCAGTACTTC. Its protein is CSVSRDTLGSYEQYF.

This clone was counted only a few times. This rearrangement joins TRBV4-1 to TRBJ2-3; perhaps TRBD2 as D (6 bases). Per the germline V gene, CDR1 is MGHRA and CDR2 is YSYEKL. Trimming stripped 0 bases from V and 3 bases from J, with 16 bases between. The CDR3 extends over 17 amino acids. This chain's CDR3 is CASSQDLRLAKTDTQYF. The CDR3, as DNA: TGCGCCAGCAGCCAAGATCTTCGGCTAGCGAAGACAGATACGCAGTATTTT.

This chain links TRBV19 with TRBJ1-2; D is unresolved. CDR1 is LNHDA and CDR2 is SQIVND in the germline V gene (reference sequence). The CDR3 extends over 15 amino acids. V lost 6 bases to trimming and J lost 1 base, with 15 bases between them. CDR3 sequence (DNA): TGTGCCAGTAGGAAGCGGGGAGACGGTAACTATGGCTACACCTTC. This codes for CASRKRGDGNYGYTF.

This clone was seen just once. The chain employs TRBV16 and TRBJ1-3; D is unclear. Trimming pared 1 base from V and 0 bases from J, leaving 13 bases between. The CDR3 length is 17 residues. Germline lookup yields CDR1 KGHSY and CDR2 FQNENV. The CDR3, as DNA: TGTGCCAGCAGCCAATGGGAGGCCCACAACTCTGGAAACACCATATATTTT. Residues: CASSQWEAHNSGNTIYF.